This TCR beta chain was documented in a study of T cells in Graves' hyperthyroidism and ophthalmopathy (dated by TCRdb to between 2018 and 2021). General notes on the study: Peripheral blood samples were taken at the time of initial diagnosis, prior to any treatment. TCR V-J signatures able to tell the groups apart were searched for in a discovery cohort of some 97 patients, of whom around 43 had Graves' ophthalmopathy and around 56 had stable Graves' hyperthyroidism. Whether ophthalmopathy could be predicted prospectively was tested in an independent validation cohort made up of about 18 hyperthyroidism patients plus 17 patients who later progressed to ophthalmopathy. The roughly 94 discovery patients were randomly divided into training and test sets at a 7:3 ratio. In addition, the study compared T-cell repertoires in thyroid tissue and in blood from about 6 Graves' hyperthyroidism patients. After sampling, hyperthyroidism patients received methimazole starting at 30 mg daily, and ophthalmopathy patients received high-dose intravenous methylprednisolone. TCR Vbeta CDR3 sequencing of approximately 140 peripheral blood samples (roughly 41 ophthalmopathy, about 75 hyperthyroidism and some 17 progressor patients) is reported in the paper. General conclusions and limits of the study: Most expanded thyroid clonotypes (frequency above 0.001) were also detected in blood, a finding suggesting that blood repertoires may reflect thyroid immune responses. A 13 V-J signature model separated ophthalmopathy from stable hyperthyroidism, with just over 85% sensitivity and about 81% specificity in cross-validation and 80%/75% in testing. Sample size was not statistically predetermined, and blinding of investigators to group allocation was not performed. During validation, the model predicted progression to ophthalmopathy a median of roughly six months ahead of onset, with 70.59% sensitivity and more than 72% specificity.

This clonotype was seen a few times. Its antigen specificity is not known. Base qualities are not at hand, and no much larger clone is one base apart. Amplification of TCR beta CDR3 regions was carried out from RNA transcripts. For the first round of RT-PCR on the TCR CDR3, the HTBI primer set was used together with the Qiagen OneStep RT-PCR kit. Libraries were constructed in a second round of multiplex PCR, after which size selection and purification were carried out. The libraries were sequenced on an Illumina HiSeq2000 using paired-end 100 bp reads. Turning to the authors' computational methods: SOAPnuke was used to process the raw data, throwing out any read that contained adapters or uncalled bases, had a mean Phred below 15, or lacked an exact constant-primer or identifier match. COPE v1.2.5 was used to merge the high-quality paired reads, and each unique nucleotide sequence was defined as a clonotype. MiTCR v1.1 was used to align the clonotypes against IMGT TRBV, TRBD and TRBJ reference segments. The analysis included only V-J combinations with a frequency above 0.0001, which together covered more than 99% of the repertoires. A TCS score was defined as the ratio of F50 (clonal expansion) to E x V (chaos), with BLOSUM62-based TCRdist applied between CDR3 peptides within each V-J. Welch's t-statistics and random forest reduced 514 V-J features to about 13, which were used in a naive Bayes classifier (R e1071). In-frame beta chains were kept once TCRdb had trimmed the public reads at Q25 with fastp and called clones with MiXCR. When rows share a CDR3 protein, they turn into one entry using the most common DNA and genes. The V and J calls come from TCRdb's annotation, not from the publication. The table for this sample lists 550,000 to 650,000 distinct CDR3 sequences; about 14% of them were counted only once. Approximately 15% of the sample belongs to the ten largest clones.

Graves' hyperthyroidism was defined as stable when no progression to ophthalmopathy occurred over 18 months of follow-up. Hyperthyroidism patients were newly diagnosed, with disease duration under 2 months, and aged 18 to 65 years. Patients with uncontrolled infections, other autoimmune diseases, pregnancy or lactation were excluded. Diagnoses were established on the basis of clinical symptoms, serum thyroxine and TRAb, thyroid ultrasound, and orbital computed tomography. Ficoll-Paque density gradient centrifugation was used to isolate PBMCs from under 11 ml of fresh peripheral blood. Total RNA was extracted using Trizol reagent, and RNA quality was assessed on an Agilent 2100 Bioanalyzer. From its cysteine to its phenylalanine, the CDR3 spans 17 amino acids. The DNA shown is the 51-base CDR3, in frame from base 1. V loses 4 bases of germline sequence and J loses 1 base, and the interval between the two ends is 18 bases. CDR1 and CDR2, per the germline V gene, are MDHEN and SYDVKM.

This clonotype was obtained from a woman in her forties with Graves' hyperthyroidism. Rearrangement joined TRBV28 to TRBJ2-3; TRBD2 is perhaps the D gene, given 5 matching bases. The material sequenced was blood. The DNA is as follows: TGTGCCAGCAGTTCCCCTAGCAAGGAGGTGGGCACAGATACGCAGTATTTT. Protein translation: CASSSPSKEVGTDTQYF. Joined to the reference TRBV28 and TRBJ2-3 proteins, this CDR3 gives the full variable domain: DVKVTQSSRYLVKRTGEKVFLECVQDMDHENMFWYRQDPGLGLRLIYFSYDVKMKEKGDIPEGYSVSREKKERFSLILESASTNQTSMYLCASSSPSKEVGTDTQYFGPGTRLTVL.